Following are 12 T cell receptor beta chains from one sample sequenced in a study of metastatic and nonmetastatic thyroid tumors (dated by TCRdb to about 2020). No patient had received any treatment before thyroid surgery. Library preparation was by PCR. Sequenced using an Illumina HiSeq 4000. The public reads were reanalyzed by TCRdb: fastp trimming at Q25, MiXCR alignment, in-frame beta chains only. In this sample the table shows some 46,000 clones, about 22% of which occur a single time. The ten largest clones represent about 3.3% of the sample. Sequences were obtained from blood. All receptors come from a male donor with papillary thyroid cancer or a benign thyroid nodule (not recorded which). Some clones in this sample may be carry-over from other donors' samples.

This clone was observed many times. The chain recombines TRBV2 with TRBJ1-2; TRBD1 matches 8 bases. CDR1 is SNHLY and CDR2 is FYNNEI in the germline V gene. The CDR3 loop spans 15 amino acids. V was clipped by 5 bases and J by 3 bases; unmatched bases: 8. Here the CDR3 DNA reads TGTGCCAGCAGTTCAGGGGGCGCATCTGACTATGGCTACACCTTC. Translating it yields CASSSGGASDYGYTF.

This clone came up many times. The rearrangement links TRBV11-1 to TRBJ2-2; D is tentatively TRBD1 or TRBD2 (6 bases each). The CDR3 totals 17 residues. Germline V CDR1 and CDR2: SGHAT, FQDESV (reference sequence). Trimming removed 5 bases at V and 4 bases at J, with 20 bases between. The CDR3 is CASSPRGTSRSTGELFF. The CDR3 nucleotides read TGTGCCAGCAGCCCACGGGGGACAAGTCGGAGCACCGGGGAGCTGTTTTTT.

This clone was detected many times. J is TRBJ1-2 and V is TRBV15; 8 bases line up with TRBD1. The CDR3 extends over 16 amino acids. V shed 0 bases, J shed 2 bases, and the junction held 5 bases outside the gene matches. Germline V gene sequence: CDR1 LNHNV, CDR2 YYDKDF (reference sequence). Written as DNA, the CDR3 is TGTGCCACCAGCAGAGATCTCCCAGGGGGCAACTATGGCTACACCTTC. It codes for CATSRDLPGGNYGYTF.

This clone was picked up a small number of times. The CDR3 sequence: CASSGNLAGLQETQYF. CDR3 nucleotides: TGTGCCAGCAGCGGGAACCTAGCGGGTCTCCAAGAGACCCAGTACTTC. This sequence joins TRBV7-9 and TRBJ2-5, with 8 nucleotides matching TRBD2. The CDR3 has 16 residues. Losses at the gene ends were 5 bases for V and 1 base for J; bases not matched to a gene: 9. CDR1 is SEHNR and CDR2 is FQNEAQ in the germline V gene (reference sequence).

The chain links TRBV28 to TRBJ2-6; 7 bases are a match to TRBD1. Losses at the gene ends were 6 bases for V and 2 bases for J; bases not matched to a gene: 7. The CDR3 runs 16 residues. The germline V gene encodes CDR1 MDHEN and CDR2 SYDVKM. CDR3 sequence reads: CASRRHQGAGANVLTF. The DNA for the CDR3 is TGTGCCAGCAGACGCCACCAGGGGGCTGGGGCCAACGTCCTGACTTTC.

This clone was observed a few times. This sequence joins TRBV2 and TRBJ2-2, with 9 bases that match TRBD2. The J segment lost 5 bases and the V segment lost 6 bases, leaving 7 bases of the junction unmatched. CDR3 length: 15 residues. Germline CDR1 reads SNHLY; CDR2 reads FYNNEI. CDR3 in amino acids: CASRGAGGSTGELFF. The CDR3 DNA sequence: TGTGCCAGCAGGGGAGCGGGAGGATCGACCGGGGAGCTGTTTTTT.

This clone appeared many times. V is TRBV27 and J is TRBJ2-1, with 11 nucleotides matching TRBD1. The length of the CDR3 is 16 residues. CDR1 is MNHEY and CDR2 is SMNVEV in the germline V gene (reference sequence). V shed 5 bases and J 5 bases; nucleotides not matched to a gene: 8. CDR3 protein: CASSPYGTGGDNEQFF. The CDR3 DNA reads as TGTGCCAGCAGTCCCTACGGGACAGGGGGGGACAATGAGCAGTTCTTC.

The chain couples TRBV6-2 or TRBV6-3 to TRBJ2-7, with a possible D match to TRBD2 (5 bases). The germline V and J ends were trimmed by 6 bases and 9 bases, with 15 bases remaining between them. The CDR3 extends over 12 amino acids. CDR1 and CDR2 (germline): MNHEY, SVGEGT. The CDR3 bases are TGTGCCAGCAGAGGCGGGCCGACTCTGCAGTACTTC. This gives the protein CASRGGPTLQYF.

In this sample, this clone turned up many times. V is TRBV18 and J is TRBJ2-2; 7 positions agree with TRBD1. The V segment lost 3 bases and the J segment 6 bases; nucleotides outside the gene matches: 4. CDR1 and CDR2 (germline): KGHSH, LQKENI. The length of the CDR3 is 14 residues. The CDR3 here is CASSPTGNSGELFF. CDR3 DNA sequence: TGTGCCAGCTCACCGACAGGGAATTCCGGGGAGCTGTTTTTT.

This clone was seen many times. The chain employs TRBV11-2 and TRBJ2-3, with 8 bases aligning to TRBD2. The CDR3 loop spans 14 amino acids. Germline loops: CDR1 SGHAT, CDR2 FQNNGV. V lost 8 bases to trimming and J lost 5 bases; unmatched junction nucleotides: 9. CDR3 amino acids: CASRPGGRGDTQYF. In DNA, the CDR3 is TGTGCCAGCCGGCCGGGGGGGCGGGGAGATACGCAGTATTTT.

This clone was seen a handful of times. The chain carries TRBV6-2 or TRBV6-3 and TRBJ2-1; D uncertain. Trimming stripped 6 bases from V and 2 bases from J, with 17 bases between. Germline V gives CDR1 MNHEY, CDR2 SVGEGT. The CDR3 covers 16 residues. The CDR3 sequence: CASSPLGGGTYNEQFF. The CDR3 coding sequence is TGTGCCAGCAGCCCTCTCGGTGGCGGAACCTACAATGAGCAGTTCTTC.

By proportion, this clone is medium-sized. The V call is TRBV7-8, the J call TRBJ2-7; no reliable D call. Trimming took off 5 bases at V and 7 bases at J, with 9 bases between the two ends. Germline CDR1 SGHVS, CDR2 FQNEAQ. The CDR3 sequence is 11 residues long. CDR3 in amino acids: CASSPPGEQYF. The CDR3 nucleotides read TGTGCCAGCAGCCCCCCCGGGGAGCAGTACTTC.